Listed below are T cell receptor beta chains from one sample, sequenced in a study of T-cell reconstitution after alpha-beta-depleted transplantation in children. One entry per CDR3 protein results from TCRdb running MiXCR on the PCR reads. This repertoire shows more than 200,000 distinct CDR3 sequences, under 30% found once; its top ten account for 4% to 5.5%. The sample was PBMCs, mostly from graft donor cells, taken 360 days after TCRalphabeta/CD19-depleted stem cell transplant. These receptors all stem from a female patient aged 2 to 10 who had a stem cell transplant for congenital amegakaryocytic thrombocytopenia, so the T cells may come from the graft donor. The CDR3 runs from the conserved cysteine through the conserved F or W. Each record gives: clone size, V gene, D gene, J gene, CDR3 protein, CDR3 DNA. A D gene is named only where the DNA matches it firmly. The size of a clone is reported for some rows only, either as once, few or many, or as a class for expanded clones.

>-|TRBV3-1|-|TRBJ2-1
CASSQDLWVGGYNEQFF
TGTGCCAGCAGCCAAGATCTTTGGGTAGGGGGATACAATGAGCAGTTCTTC
>few|TRBV20-1|-|TRBJ2-7
CSARGRHYEQYF
TGCAGTGCTAGGGGCCGACACTACGAGCAGTACTTC
>few|TRBV12-3/TRBV12-4|-|TRBJ2-7
CASRRGALEQYF
TGTGCCAGCAGGAGGGGTGCGCTCGAGCAGTACTTC
>many|TRBV29-1|TRBD1|TRBJ2-6
CSVEQGARAGANVLTF
TGCAGCGTTGAACAGGGGGCGCGAGCTGGGGCCAACGTCCTGACTTTC
>-|TRBV4-1|TRBD1|TRBJ2-7
CASSQDTGGYEQYF
TGCGCCAGCAGCCAAGATACAGGGGGTTACGAGCAGTACTTC
>few|TRBV10-3|TRBD1|TRBJ1-1
CAISSGQGGTEAFF
TGTGCCATCAGTTCGGGACAGGGGGGGACTGAAGCTTTCTTT
>-|TRBV28|-|TRBJ1-2
CASSFTNTYGYTF
TGTGCCAGCAGTTTCACTAATACCTATGGCTACACCTTC
>-|TRBV20-1|-|TRBJ2-2
CSARAGVATGELFF
TGCAGTGCTAGAGCGGGGGTAGCCACCGGGGAGCTGTTTTTT
>few|TRBV12-3/TRBV12-4|-|TRBJ1-4
CASSLREKLFF
TGTGCCAGCAGTTTGAGGGAAAAACTGTTTTTT
>-|TRBV7-3|TRBD1|TRBJ1-2
CASSSTWAGQYYGYTF
TGTGCCAGCAGCTCAACCTGGGCGGGACAGTATTATGGCTACACCTTC
>-|TRBV28|TRBD2|TRBJ2-1
CASSFRLAGLREQFF
TGTGCCAGCAGTTTTAGACTAGCGGGGCTTCGCGAGCAGTTCTTC
>-|TRBV6-2/TRBV6-3|TRBD1|TRBJ2-7
CASSYSGQGFYEQYF
TGTGCCAGCAGTTACTCTGGACAGGGCTTCTACGAGCAGTACTTC
>few|TRBV12-3/TRBV12-4|TRBD2|TRBJ2-2
CASSSGGTGELFF
TGTGCCAGCAGTTCCGGGGGGACCGGGGAGCTGTTTTTT
>-|TRBV15|TRBD1|TRBJ2-7
CATSRARDRQYF
TGTGCCACCAGCAGAGCCCGGGACAGACAGTACTTC
>few|TRBV12-3/TRBV12-4|-|TRBJ2-2
CASSLRQGNTGELFF
TGTGCCAGCAGTTTACGCCAGGGCAACACCGGGGAGCTGTTTTTT
>many|TRBV20-1|TRBD1|TRBJ2-1
CSAGDSLYNEQFF
TGCAGTGCTGGGGACAGCCTATACAATGAGCAGTTCTTC
>-|TRBV7-2|-|TRBJ2-1
CASSLGAVNEQFF
TGTGCCAGCAGCTTAGGGGCCGTGAATGAGCAGTTCTTC
>-|TRBV4-1|-|TRBJ2-5
CASSQDGGVQGIQETQYF
TGCGCCAGCAGCCAAGATGGGGGCGTGCAGGGGATACAAGAGACCCAGTACTTC
>many|TRBV12-3/TRBV12-4|-|TRBJ2-2
CASSRDTGELFF
TGTGCCAGCTCCAGGGACACCGGGGAGCTGTTTTTT
>once|TRBV6-2/TRBV6-3|TRBD1|TRBJ2-1
CASSYGTGARYEQFF
TGTGCCAGCAGTTACGGGACAGGGGCACGCTATGAGCAGTTCTTC
>-|TRBV7-9|-|TRBJ1-1
CASSPSDSGSEAFF
TGTGCCAGCAGCCCCTCTGATAGCGGAAGTGAAGCTTTCTTT
>-|TRBV12-3/TRBV12-4|TRBD2|TRBJ2-7
CASSLGGGGAYEQYF
TGTGCCAGCAGTTTAGGTGGCGGGGGGGCCTACGAGCAGTACTTC
>few|TRBV20-1|-|TRBJ2-3
CSARRPTKGLSVPDTQYF
TGCAGTGCTAGACGACCAACAAAGGGACTTAGCGTCCCAGATACGCAGTATTTT
>-|TRBV6-2/TRBV6-3|TRBD2|TRBJ2-6
CASSYPLGGDTISGANVLTF
TGTGCCAGCAGTTACCCCCTCGGGGGGGACACAATCTCTGGGGCCAACGTCCTGACTTTC
>-|TRBV18|TRBD2|TRBJ2-1
CASSPPSSGSYNEQFF
TGTGCCAGCTCACCACCTTCTAGCGGGAGCTACAATGAGCAGTTCTTC
>few|TRBV28|TRBD1|TRBJ1-1
CASRRDRVSTEAFF
TGTGCCAGCAGACGGGACAGGGTAAGCACTGAAGCTTTCTTT